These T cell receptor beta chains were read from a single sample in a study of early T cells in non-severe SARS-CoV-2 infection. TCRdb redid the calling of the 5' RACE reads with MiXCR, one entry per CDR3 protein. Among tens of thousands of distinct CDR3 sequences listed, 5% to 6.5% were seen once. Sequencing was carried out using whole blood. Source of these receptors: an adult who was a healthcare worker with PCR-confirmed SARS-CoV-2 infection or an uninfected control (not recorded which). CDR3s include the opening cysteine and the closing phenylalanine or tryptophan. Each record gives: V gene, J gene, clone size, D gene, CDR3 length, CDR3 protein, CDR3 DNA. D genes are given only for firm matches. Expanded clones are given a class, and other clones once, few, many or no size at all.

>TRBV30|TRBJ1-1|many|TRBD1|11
CAWRLSGGAFF
TGTGCCTGGAGATTGTCAGGGGGCGCTTTCTTT
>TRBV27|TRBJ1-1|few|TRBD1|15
CASSRSTGMNTEAFF
TGTGCCAGCAGTCGCTCGACAGGGATGAACACTGAAGCTTTCTTT
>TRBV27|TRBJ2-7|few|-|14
CASSLSGRTYEQYF
TGTGCCAGCAGTTTATCTGGCAGAACCTACGAGCAGTACTTC
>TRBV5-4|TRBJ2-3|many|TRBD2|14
CASSLLARADTQYF
TGTGCCAGCAGCTTACTAGCGAGGGCAGATACGCAGTATTTT
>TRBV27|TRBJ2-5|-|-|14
CASSPRTRVETQYF
TGTGCCAGCAGTCCAAGGACCCGCGTGGAGACCCAGTACTTC
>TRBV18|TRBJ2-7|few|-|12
CASSADSHEQYF
TGTGCCAGCTCAGCGGACAGCCACGAGCAGTACTTC
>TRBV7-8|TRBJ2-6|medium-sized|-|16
CASSFIGASGANVLTF
TGTGCCAGCAGCTTCATAGGGGCCTCTGGGGCCAACGTCCTGACTTTC
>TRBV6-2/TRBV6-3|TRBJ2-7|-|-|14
CASSYGGQGPEQYF
TGTGCCAGCAGTTACGGAGGCCAGGGCCCCGAGCAGTACTTC
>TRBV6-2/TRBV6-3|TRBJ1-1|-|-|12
CATSIPNTEAFF
TGTGCCACCTCCATCCCGAACACTGAAGCTTTCTTT
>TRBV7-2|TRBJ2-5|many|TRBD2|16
CASSGRTSGGGETQYF
TGTGCCAGCAGCGGCAGGACTAGCGGGGGTGGTGAGACCCAGTACTTC
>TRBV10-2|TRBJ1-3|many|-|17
CASSALDGVTTGNTIYF
TGCGCCAGCAGCGCGCTGGACGGAGTCACTACTGGAAACACCATATATTTT
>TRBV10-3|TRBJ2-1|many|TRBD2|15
CAIKAGLAGDNEQFF
TGTGCCATCAAGGCTGGACTAGCGGGAGACAATGAGCAGTTCTTC
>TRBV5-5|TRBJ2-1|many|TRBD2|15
CASSWLAGGNNEQFF
TGTGCCAGCAGCTGGCTAGCGGGAGGTAACAATGAGCAGTTCTTC
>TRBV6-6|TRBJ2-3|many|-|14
CASRTGGGTDTQYF
TGTGCCAGCAGAACAGGGGGGGGAACAGATACGCAGTATTTT
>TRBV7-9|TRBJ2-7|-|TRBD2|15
CASSLGTSVSYEQYF
TGTGCCAGCAGCCTCGGGACTAGCGTCTCCTACGAGCAGTACTTC
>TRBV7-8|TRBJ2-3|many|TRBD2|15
CASSLQAGVTDTQYF
TGTGCCAGCAGCTTACAAGCGGGGGTCACAGATACGCAGTATTTT
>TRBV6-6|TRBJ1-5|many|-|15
CASRGGGANNQPQHF
TGTGCCAGCAGGGGAGGGGGGGCCAACAATCAGCCCCAGCATTTT
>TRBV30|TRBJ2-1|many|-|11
CAWAGYYEQFF
TGTGCCTGGGCCGGCTATTATGAGCAGTTCTTC
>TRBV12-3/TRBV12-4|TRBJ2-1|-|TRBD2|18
CASSPGLAGALNRNEQFF
TGTGCCAGCAGCCCTGGACTAGCGGGAGCCCTAAACAGGAATGAGCAGTTCTTC
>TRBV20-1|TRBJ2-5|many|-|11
CSASFGETQYF
TGCAGTGCTAGTTTTGGTGAGACCCAGTACTTC
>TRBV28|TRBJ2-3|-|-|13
CASKAGTPDTQYF
TGTGCCAGCAAGGCAGGGACTCCAGATACGCAGTATTTT
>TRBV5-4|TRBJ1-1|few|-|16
CASSLDLTLQNTEAFF
TGTGCCAGCAGCTTGGACCTGACACTCCAGAACACTGAAGCTTTCTTT
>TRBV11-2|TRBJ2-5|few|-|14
CASSFLGEGKTQYF
TGTGCCAGCAGCTTTTTAGGGGAAGGAAAGACCCAGTACTTC
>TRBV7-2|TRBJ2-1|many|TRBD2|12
CASSHTSGPLFF
TGTGCCAGCAGCCACACTAGCGGGCCTTTGTTCTTC
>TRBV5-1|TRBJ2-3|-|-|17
CASSWAGTPPSVDTQYF
TGCGCCAGCAGCTGGGCCGGGACTCCACCCTCGGTAGATACGCAGTATTTT
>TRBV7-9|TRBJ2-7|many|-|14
CASSLGQQPYEQYF
TGTGCCAGCAGCTTAGGACAGCAGCCCTACGAGCAGTACTTC
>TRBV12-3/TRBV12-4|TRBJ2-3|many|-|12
CASSLGADTQYF
TGTGCCAGCAGTTTGGGCGCAGATACGCAGTATTTT
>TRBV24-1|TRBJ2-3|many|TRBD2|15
CATKGTSGSADTQYF
TGTGCCACCAAGGGCACTAGCGGGAGTGCAGATACGCAGTATTTT
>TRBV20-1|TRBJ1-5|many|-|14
CSASTGFSNQPQHF
TGCAGTGCTAGCACAGGGTTTAGCAATCAGCCCCAGCATTTT
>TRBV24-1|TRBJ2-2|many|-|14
CATSDLHGTGELFF
TGTGCCACCAGTGATTTGCATGGGACCGGGGAGCTGTTTTTT
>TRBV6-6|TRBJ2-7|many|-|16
CAILSNRERSPSEQYF
TGTGCCATTCTATCCAACAGGGAAAGATCTCCTTCGGAGCAGTACTTC
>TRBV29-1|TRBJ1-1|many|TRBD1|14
CSSKETGLDTEAFF
TGCAGCTCCAAGGAGACAGGGTTGGACACTGAAGCTTTCTTT
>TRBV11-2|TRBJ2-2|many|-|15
CASSLVTGGTGELFF
TGTGCCAGCAGCTTAGTGACAGGAGGGACCGGGGAGCTGTTTTTT
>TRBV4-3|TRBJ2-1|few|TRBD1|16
CASSRIQGAIRNEQFF
TGCGCCAGCAGCCGCATCCAGGGGGCAATACGGAATGAGCAGTTCTTC
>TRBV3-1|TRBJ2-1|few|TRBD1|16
CASSQTGTGGHKEQFF
TGTGCCAGCAGCCAAACCGGGACAGGGGGCCACAAGGAGCAGTTCTTC
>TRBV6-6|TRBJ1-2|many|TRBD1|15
CASSLDRGSFYGYTF
TGTGCCAGCAGCCTCGACAGGGGGTCTTTCTATGGCTACACCTTC
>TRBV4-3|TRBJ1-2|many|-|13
CASSQGFHYGYTF
TGCGCCAGCAGCCAAGGATTCCACTATGGCTACACCTTC
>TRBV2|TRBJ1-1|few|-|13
CASSPGTPTEAFF
TGTGCCAGCAGCCCAGGGACACCTACTGAAGCTTTCTTT
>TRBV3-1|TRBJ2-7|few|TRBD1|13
CASARGQVYEQYF
TGTGCCAGCGCCAGGGGACAGGTCTACGAGCAGTACTTC
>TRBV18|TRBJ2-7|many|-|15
CASSPQRQEFYEQYF
TGTGCCAGCTCACCACAGAGACAGGAGTTCTACGAGCAGTACTTC
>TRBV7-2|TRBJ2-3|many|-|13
CASGPGGADTQYF
TGTGCCAGCGGACCAGGGGGGGCAGATACGCAGTATTTT
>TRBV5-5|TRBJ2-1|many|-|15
CASSPGGVGGHEQFF
TGTGCCAGCAGCCCGGGCGGGGTCGGGGGCCATGAGCAGTTCTTC
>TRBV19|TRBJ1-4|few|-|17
CASRTTVDLATNEKLFF
TGTGCCAGTAGAACGACAGTGGATCTTGCAACTAATGAAAAACTGTTTTTT
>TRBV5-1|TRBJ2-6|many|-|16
CASSFPDSSGANVLTF
TGCGCCAGCAGCTTCCCCGACAGCTCTGGGGCCAACGTCCTGACTTTC
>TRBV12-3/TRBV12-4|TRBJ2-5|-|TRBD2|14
CASSFRTSRETQYF
TGTGCCAGCAGTTTTCGGACTAGCAGGGAGACCCAGTACTTC
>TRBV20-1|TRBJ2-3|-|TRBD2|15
CSATDPRGGTDTQYF
TGCAGTGCCACAGACCCGCGGGGGGGAACAGATACGCAGTATTTT
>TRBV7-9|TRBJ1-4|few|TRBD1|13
CASTATGSEKLFF
TGTGCCAGCACCGCGACAGGGAGCGAAAAACTGTTTTTT
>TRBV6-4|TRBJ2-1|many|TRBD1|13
CASSAFGRTGLFF
TGTGCCAGCAGTGCCTTCGGAAGGACAGGGTTGTTCTTC
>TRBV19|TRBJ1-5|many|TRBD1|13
CASSGQGAQPQHF
TGTGCCAGTAGTGGACAGGGGGCACAGCCCCAGCATTTT
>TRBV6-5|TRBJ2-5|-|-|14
CASSLNRASRTQYF
TGTGCCAGCAGTTTGAACAGGGCAAGTCGGACCCAGTACTTC
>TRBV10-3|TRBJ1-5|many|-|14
CAIKKPGENQPQHF
TGTGCCATCAAGAAGCCAGGGGAGAATCAGCCCCAGCATTTT